Presented here are 27 T cell receptor beta chains from one specimen sequenced in a study of yellow fever vaccine responses in identical twins. A single record per CDR3 protein comes from TCRdb applying MiXCR to the RT-PCR reads. Of about 20,000 distinct CDR3 sequences in the sample, 65% to 85% were seen once. The specimen comprised T cells from blood (PBMCs), unsorted or a sorted subset (not recorded which), sampled before or after yellow fever vaccination (not recorded which). These receptors all stem from a woman younger than 30 who received the yellow fever vaccine.

V is TRBV13 and J is TRBJ1-5; a possible D gene is TRBD1 (6 bases). The germline V gene has CDR1 PRHDT and CDR2 FYEKMQ (reference sequence). Trimming left V 4 bases short and J 4 bases short, with 11 bases between. The CDR3 spans 14 residues. CDR3 nucleotide sequence: TGTGCCAGCAGCTCGGACAGCGTGAATCAGCCCCAGCATTTT. Its translation is CASSSDSVNQPQHF. The full variable domain, with the rest looked up from reference TRBV13 and TRBJ1-5, is AAGVIQSPRHLIKEKRETATLKCYPIPRHDTVYWYQQGPGQDPQFLISFYEKMQSDKGSIPDRFSAQQFSDYHSELNMSSLELGDSALYFCASSSDSVNQPQHFGDGTRLSIL.

This clonotype showed up just once. The chain couples TRBV15 to TRBJ1-1; D may be TRBD1 (6 bases). The CDR3 sequence is 15 residues long. Germline lookup yields CDR1 LNHNV and CDR2 YYDKDF (reference sequence). Trimming stripped 2 bases from V and 3 bases from J, with 13 bases between. CDR3 sequence reads: CATSRNGGWDTEAFF. The DNA of the CDR3 is TGTGCCACCAGCAGAAACGGGGGCTGGGACACTGAAGCTTTCTTT. Based on the CDR3 plus reference TRBV15 and TRBJ1-1, the full variable domain is DAMVIQNPRYQVTQFGKPVTLSCSQTLNHNVMYWYQQKSSQAPKLLFHYYDKDFNNEADTPDNFQSRRPNTSFCFLDIRSPGLGDTAMYLCATSRNGGWDTEAFFGQGTRLTVV.

J is TRBJ2-7 and V is TRBV11-1; 10 bases align to TRBD2. V was pared by 5 bases and J by 4 bases, with 8 bases of the junction left unmatched. CDR1 is SGHAT, CDR2 FQDESV, per germline (reference sequence). This CDR3 comprises 15 residues. In DNA, the CDR3 is TGTGCCAGCAGCCGGACTAGCGGAAGTATTTACGAGCAGTACTTC. This gives the protein CASSRTSGSIYEQYF.

J is TRBJ2-7 and V is TRBV28; 10 bases match TRBD2. The germline V gene has CDR1 MDHEN and CDR2 SYDVKM. J gave up 4 bases and V 10 bases, and 10 bases lay outside the gene matches. The CDR3 extends over 14 amino acids. As DNA, the CDR3 is TGTGCCACCTCGACTAGCGGGTTTATGTACGAGCAGTACTTC. Translating it yields CATSTSGFMYEQYF.

The CDR3, as DNA: TGCAGCGTTGAAGTTGTTCACAGGCTCGTATTTTATGGCACAGATACGCAGTATTTT. It codes for CSVEVVHRLVFYGTDTQYF. The V gene is TRBV29-1, the J gene TRBJ2-3; D perhaps matches TRBD1 (5 bases). CDR1 is SQVTM, CDR2 ANQGSEA, per germline. The ends were cut back, 1 base at V and 1 base at J, with 24 bases in the middle. The CDR3 spans 19 residues.

The chain employs TRBV29-1 and TRBJ2-1, with 10 bases that match TRBD1. After removal of 8 bases from V and 8 bases from J, the junction contained 9 bases not matched to a gene. The CDR3 spans 13 residues. Germline CDR1 is SQVTM and CDR2 is ANQGSEA. This CDR3 is CSIRQGAVDEQFF. CDR3 DNA: TGCAGCATCCGACAGGGGGCTGTGGATGAGCAGTTCTTC.

The genes are TRBV11-3 and TRBJ2-1, with TRBD1 identical over 7 bases. The CDR3 length is 17 residues. Trimming cost V 1 base and J 5 bases; bases outside gene matches: 11. Germline lookup yields CDR1 SGHNT and CDR2 YENEEA. This CDR3 reads CASSLVSAGQVNNEQFF. The CDR3 coding sequence is TGTGCCAGCAGCTTAGTTAGCGCAGGACAGGTGAACAATGAGCAGTTCTTC.

This clonotype has more than one count but fewer than ten. The rearrangement links TRBV4-1 to TRBJ1-1; D is unresolved. This CDR3 contains 13 residues. Germline V lookup: CDR1 MGHRA, CDR2 YSYEKL. V was pared by 5 bases and J by 3 bases, with 10 bases between. CDR3 loop: CASSYSPDTEAFF. The CDR3 bases are TGCGCCAGCAGCTATTCCCCAGACACTGAAGCTTTCTTT.

This clonotype was seen a handful of times. The chain is built from TRBV10-3 and TRBJ2-7, with 8 bases lining up with TRBD1. This CDR3 has 15 residues. The V gene end was trimmed by 7 bases and the J gene end by 0 bases; junction bases not matched to a gene: 8. Looked up from germline, CDR1 is ENHRY and CDR2 is SYGVKD. The CDR3 nucleotides read TGTGCCATCAAACGACAGGGGCGAAGCTCCTACGAGCAGTACTTC. Translation gives CAIKRQGRSSYEQYF.

CDR3 in amino acids: CASSDESGMANEQFF. The CDR3 DNA follows: TGTGCCAGCAGTGACGAAAGCGGGATGGCCAATGAGCAGTTCTTC. This chain joins TRBV6-4 and TRBJ2-1; TRBD2 agrees at 7 bases. The CDR3 totals 15 residues. With V trimmed by 2 bases and J by 6 bases, 7 bases remained unmatched. Germline loops: CDR1 MRHNA, CDR2 SNTAGT.

This clonotype appeared a single time. V usage is TRBV3-1 and J usage is TRBJ1-6; D is ambiguous. V lost 4 bases and J lost 6, with 16 bases in between. The CDR3 spans 16 residues. The germline V gene has CDR1 LGHDT and CDR2 YNNKEL (reference sequence). The CDR3 is CASSRGLNDRNSPLHF. For the CDR3, the DNA is TGTGCCAGCAGCCGCGGGCTGAACGATCGTAATTCACCCCTCCACTTT. Looking up the rest from reference TRBV3-1 and TRBJ1-6 gives the full variable domain: DTAVSQTPKYLVTQMGNDKSIKCEQNLGHDTMYWYKQDSKKFLKIMFSYNNKELIINETVPNRFSPKSPDKAHLNLHINSLELGDSAVYFCASSRGLNDRNSPLHFGNGTRLTVT.

The rearrangement links TRBV29-1 to TRBJ2-7; no reliable D call. V shed 5 bases and J shed 2 bases, with 10 bases lying between them. CDR3 length: 12 amino acids. In germline, CDR1 is SQVTM, CDR2 ANQGSEA. CDR3 DNA sequence: TGCAGCGTTCAGGACGGACCCTACGAGCAGTACTTC. It yields the protein CSVQDGPYEQYF.

This chain connects TRBV11-3 to TRBJ2-1, with 7 bases that match TRBD1. The CDR3 spans 14 residues. With V trimmed by 5 bases and J by 7 bases, 8 bases remained unmatched. CDR1 SGHNT and CDR2 YENEEA come from the germline V gene. The DNA of the CDR3 is TGTGCCAGCAGCAAAGTAGGGGGCCGGAATGAGCAGTTCTTC. Translation: CASSKVGGRNEQFF.

The chain uses TRBV29-1 and TRBJ2-3; 10 bases line up with TRBD1. Germline loops: CDR1 SQVTM, CDR2 ANQGSEA. The CDR3 is made up of 15 amino acids. The V segment lost 8 bases and the J segment 3 bases; nucleotides outside the gene matches: 11. The chain's CDR3 is CSSSPGQGRTDTQYF. In nucleotides, the CDR3 is TGCAGCAGCAGTCCGGGACAGGGGCGGACAGATACGCAGTATTTT.

This chain uses TRBV29-1 with TRBJ1-2, with unresolved D. V was shortened by 5 bases and J by 5 bases, with 9 bases between the two germline ends. The germline V gene encodes CDR1 SQVTM and CDR2 ANQGSEA. This CDR3 has 11 residues. CDR3: CSVRTGYGYTF. CDR3 DNA sequence: TGCAGCGTTAGGACGGGATATGGCTACACCTTC.

The chain joins TRBV19 to TRBJ2-7; 10 bases are a match to TRBD2. The CDR3 length is 15 residues. CDR1 and CDR2 (germline): LNHDA, SQIVND (reference sequence). V dropped 3 bases and J dropped 3; count of bases not matched to a gene: 5. The CDR3 here is CASSIVASGSYEQYF. In DNA form, the CDR3 reads TGTGCCAGTAGTATTGTGGCTAGCGGGAGCTACGAGCAGTACTTC.

The chain joins TRBV18 to TRBJ2-3; D may be TRBD1 or TRBD2 (5 bases each). The ends were cut back, 3 bases at V and 5 bases at J, with 18 bases in the middle. Germline loops: CDR1 KGHSH, CDR2 LQKENI. The length of the CDR3 is 16 residues. As DNA, the CDR3 is TGTGCCAGCTCACCCCAGTCTGGGGGAGTAGGAGATACGCAGTATTTT. This sequence encodes CASSPQSGGVGDTQYF. Supplemented by reference TRBV18 and TRBJ2-3, the full variable domain reads NAGVMQNPRHLVRRRGQEARLRCSPMKGHSHVYWYRQLPEEGLKFMVYLQKENIIDESGMPKERFSAEFPKEGPSILRIQQVVRGDSAAYFCASSPQSGGVGDTQYFGPGTRLTVL.

In its sample, this clonotype was seen once. The rearrangement uses TRBV2 and TRBJ2-7; D not certain. This CDR3 contains 13 residues. V was pared by 6 bases and J by 2 bases, with 11 bases between. From germline, CDR1 is SNHLY and CDR2 FYNNEI. The chain's CDR3 is CASRLQYAYEQYV. CDR3 coding DNA: TGTGCCAGCAGGTTGCAGTACGCCTACGAGCAGTACGTC.

V and J are TRBV4-1 and TRBJ1-2; D unresolved. V dropped 0 bases and J dropped 8 bases, with 13 bases sitting between them. From germline, CDR1 is MGHRA and CDR2 YSYEKL. The CDR3 is 14 amino acids. CDR3 nucleotide sequence: TGCGCCAGCAGCCAAGAAGGCAGAGGGTCGGGCTACACCTTC. Amino acids: CASSQEGRGSGYTF.

The CDR3 coding sequence is TGTGCCAGCAGTTACAGCGGCCGGGGGGAGACCCAGTACTTC. This translates into CASSYSGRGETQYF. The rearrangement links TRBV6-2 or TRBV6-3 to TRBJ2-5; D might be TRBD2 (6 bases). CDR1 and CDR2 (germline): MNHEY, SVGEGT. The CDR3 consists of 14 residues. V lost 2 bases, J lost 5 bases, and 12 bases lay in between.

The chain couples TRBV2 to TRBJ2-5; no clear D. V lost 2 bases, J lost 5 bases, and 9 bases lay in between. Germline assignment: CDR1 SNHLY and CDR2 FYNNEI. The CDR3 consists of 13 residues. The CDR3 sequence is CASSEHLLETQYF. The DNA of the CDR3 is TGTGCCAGCAGTGAACATCTTTTGGAGACCCAGTACTTC.

The chain employs TRBV7-6 and TRBJ2-2; 7 nucleotides align to TRBD2. Losses at the gene ends were 6 bases for V and 1 base for J; bases not matched to a gene: 5. CDR1 is SGHVS and CDR2 is FNYEAQ in the germline V gene. The CDR3 covers 15 residues. This CDR3 is CASRPREGNTGELFF. CDR3 coding DNA: TGTGCCAGCAGGCCTAGGGAGGGGAACACCGGGGAGCTGTTTTTT.

V gene TRBV4-2 combines with J gene TRBJ1-5, with TRBD1 identical over 7 bases. In germline, CDR1 is LGHNA, CDR2 YNFKEQ. The CDR3 sequence is 13 residues long. V was pared by 1 base and J by 6 bases, with 0 bases of the junction left unmatched. CDR3 residues: CASSQGTGQPQHF. The CDR3 region has the DNA TGTGCCAGCAGCCAAGGGACAGGTCAGCCCCAGCATTTT.

The genes are TRBV4-1 and TRBJ2-2; D tentatively reads TRBD1 or TRBD2 (5 bases each). The CDR3 has 14 residues. Deletions cut 3 bases from V and 6 bases from J, with 11 bases between. CDR1 is MGHRA, CDR2 YSYEKL, per germline. The DNA for the CDR3 is TGCGCCAGCAGCCAGGCCAGGGACGCCGGGGAGCTGTTTTTT. Its protein product is CASSQARDAGELFF.

V gene TRBV7-2 combines with J gene TRBJ2-5, with 10 bases fitting TRBD2. Germline V gene data show CDR1 as SGHTA and CDR2 as FQGNSA. The junction had 12 bases not matched to a gene; V was cut back by 6 bases and J by 5 bases. The CDR3 is 16 residues long. The CDR3, as DNA: TGTGCCAGCAGTATTACTAGCGGGAATCCAAGGGAGACCCAGTACTTC. Amino acid sequence: CASSITSGNPRETQYF.

The chain joins TRBV27 to TRBJ2-7; no definite D call. Germline assignment: CDR1 MNHEY and CDR2 SMNVEV (reference sequence). Trimming left V 8 bases short and J 5 bases short, with 10 bases between. The CDR3 covers 11 residues. DNA for the CDR3: TGTGCCAGCGTTTTATCACACGAGCAGTACTTC. Its protein is CASVLSHEQYF.

The gene calls are TRBV11-1 and TRBJ2-5; TRBD2 is a possible D gene (5 bases). Trimming pared 7 bases from V and 0 bases from J, leaving 9 bases between. Per the germline V gene, CDR1 is SGHAT and CDR2 is FQDESV (reference sequence). This CDR3 is 13 amino acids long. The CDR3 sequence: CASIRGNQETQYF. The CDR3 DNA reads TGTGCCAGCATTCGAGGGAACCAAGAGACCCAGTACTTC.